This paragraph reports one TCR beta chain. Antigen unknown. V was pared by 4 bases and J by 7 bases, with 17 bases between. The CDR3 loop spans 14 amino acids. Germline CDR1 and CDR2: MNHEY and SVGEGT. The Oncomine TCR Beta short-read assay was what sequenced the DNA obtained from cultured CD4+ T cells. DNA came from CD4+ T cells after culture. MiXCR was run by TCRdb on the PCR reads, yielding one entry per CDR3 protein. The table includes about 5,200 distinct CDR3 sequences, about 32% detected once. This specimen belongs to a study of vaccination and CD4 T cells after COVID-19. As for the study in general: Control cultures, each given a CEFX pool, an HIV-1 Nef pool, or no peptide, were included.

Treatment defined: roughly 10-day PBMC culture with coronavirus spike peptide pools or control peptides (ViraFEST assay). Positivity by PCR occurred from March to December 2020, a period that predated US Alpha, Beta and Delta variants. Study-level points and caveats: Spike mono-reactivity held for 304 of 307 vaccine-specific clones in convalescent patients.

This chain connects TRBV6-2 or TRBV6-3 to TRBJ2-7; weak D call: TRBD2 (6 bases). This sequence originates from a human donor who had recovered from COVID-19. Material: CD4+ T cells from blood, cultured in vitro, obtained after SARS-CoV-2 vaccination. The CDR3 nucleotides read TGTGCCAGCAGTTCGGGCGGGGAGTCTACGGAGCAGTACTTC. This translates into CASSSGGESTEQYF.